This T cell receptor beta chain emerged from a study of cytomegalovirus exposure and HLA in healthy donors. The CDR3 is 18 amino acids. CDR1 LGHNA and CDR2 YNFKEQ come from the germline V gene. V was pared by 7 bases and J by 2 bases, with 14 bases of the junction left unmatched. This clone has more than one count but fewer than ten. PCR employed 60 Vbeta and 13 Jbeta primers. The repertoire was sequenced with immunoSEQ multiplex PCR; TCRdb's copy has only in-frame clones and lacks some. The sample gives around 130,000 clones, 70% to 85% of which show up once; roughly 2.5% is in the top ten. V usage is TRBV4-2 and J usage is TRBJ2-1; 10 positions match TRBD2. The clonotype was recovered from a boy aged 2-15 years in good health and CMV-seronegative. Sample: PBMCs. CDR3 residues: CASNRGDVSGGAYNEQFF. CDR3 coding DNA: TGTGCCAGCAACCGAGGGGACGTCAGCGGGGGGGCCTACAATGAGCAGTTCTTC.